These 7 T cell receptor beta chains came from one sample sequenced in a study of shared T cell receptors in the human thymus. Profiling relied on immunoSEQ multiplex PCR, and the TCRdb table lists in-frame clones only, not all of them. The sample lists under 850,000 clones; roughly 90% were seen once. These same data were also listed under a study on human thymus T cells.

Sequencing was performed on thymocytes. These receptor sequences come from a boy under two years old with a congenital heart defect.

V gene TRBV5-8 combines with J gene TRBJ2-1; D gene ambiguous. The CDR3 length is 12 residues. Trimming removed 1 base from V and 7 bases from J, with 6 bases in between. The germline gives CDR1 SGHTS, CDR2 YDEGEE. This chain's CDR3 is CASSLFTNEQFF. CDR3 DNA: TGTGCCAGCAGCTTGTTTACAAATGAGCAGTTCTTC.

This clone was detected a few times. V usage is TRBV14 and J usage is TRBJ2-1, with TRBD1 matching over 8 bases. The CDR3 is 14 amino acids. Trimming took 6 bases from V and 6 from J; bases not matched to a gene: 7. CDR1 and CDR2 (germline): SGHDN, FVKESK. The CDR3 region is CASRGTGPFNEQFF. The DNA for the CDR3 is TGTGCCAGCAGGGGGACAGGCCCCTTCAATGAGCAGTTCTTC. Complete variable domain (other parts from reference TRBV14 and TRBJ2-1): EAGVTQFPSHSVIEKGQTVTLRCDPISGHDNLYWYRRVMGKEIKFLLHFVKESKQDESGMPNNRFLAERTGGTYSTLKVQPAELEDSGVYFCASRGTGPFNEQFFGPGTRLTVL.

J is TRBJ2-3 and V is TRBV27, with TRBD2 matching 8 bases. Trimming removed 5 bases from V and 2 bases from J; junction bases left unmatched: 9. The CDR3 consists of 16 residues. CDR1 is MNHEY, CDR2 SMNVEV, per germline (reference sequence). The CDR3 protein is CASSGPSGYLTDTQYF. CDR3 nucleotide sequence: TGTGCCAGCAGTGGTCCTAGCGGGTACCTCACAGATACGCAGTATTTT.

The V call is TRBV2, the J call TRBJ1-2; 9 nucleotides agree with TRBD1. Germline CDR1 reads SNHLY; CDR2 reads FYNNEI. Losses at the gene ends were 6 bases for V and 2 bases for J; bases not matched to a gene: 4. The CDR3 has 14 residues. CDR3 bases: TGTGCCAGCAGGGGGACAGGGCCCAACTATGGCTACACCTTC. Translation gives CASRGTGPNYGYTF.

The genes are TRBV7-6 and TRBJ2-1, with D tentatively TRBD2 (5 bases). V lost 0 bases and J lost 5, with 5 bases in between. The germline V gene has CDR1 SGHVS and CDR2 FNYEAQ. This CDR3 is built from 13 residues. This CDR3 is CASSLARDNEQFF. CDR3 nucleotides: TGTGCCAGCAGCTTAGCGCGGGACAATGAGCAGTTCTTC.

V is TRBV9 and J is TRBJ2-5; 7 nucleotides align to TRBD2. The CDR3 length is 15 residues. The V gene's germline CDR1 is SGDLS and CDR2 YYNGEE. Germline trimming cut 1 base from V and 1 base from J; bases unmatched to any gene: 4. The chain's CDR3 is CASSVLTGGQETQYF. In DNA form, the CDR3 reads TGTGCCAGCAGCGTACTGACGGGGGGCCAAGAGACCCAGTACTTC.

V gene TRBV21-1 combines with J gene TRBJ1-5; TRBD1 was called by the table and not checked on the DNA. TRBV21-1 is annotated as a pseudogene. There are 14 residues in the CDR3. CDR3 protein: CASSEQGRNQPQHF. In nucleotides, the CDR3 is TGTGCCAGCAGCGAACAGGGTCGCAATCAGCCCCAGCATTTT.